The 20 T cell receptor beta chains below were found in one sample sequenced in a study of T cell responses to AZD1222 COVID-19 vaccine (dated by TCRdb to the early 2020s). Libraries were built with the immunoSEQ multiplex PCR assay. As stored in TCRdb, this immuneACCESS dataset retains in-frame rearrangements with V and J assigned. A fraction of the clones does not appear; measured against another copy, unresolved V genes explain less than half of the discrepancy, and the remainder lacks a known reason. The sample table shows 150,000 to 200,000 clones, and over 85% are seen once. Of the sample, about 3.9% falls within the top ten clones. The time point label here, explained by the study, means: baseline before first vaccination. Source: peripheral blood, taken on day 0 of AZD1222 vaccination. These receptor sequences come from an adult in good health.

CDR3 nucleotides: TGTGCCAGCAGCTCTGCAATCCTTTCCCACACTGAAGCTTTCTTT. Its protein product is CASSSAILSHTEAFF. The chain links TRBV5-8 to TRBJ1-1; D not resolved. Germline V CDR1 and CDR2: SGHTS, YDEGEE. The CDR3 has 15 amino acids. V lost 3 bases and J 3 bases, leaving 15 bases between the germline ends.

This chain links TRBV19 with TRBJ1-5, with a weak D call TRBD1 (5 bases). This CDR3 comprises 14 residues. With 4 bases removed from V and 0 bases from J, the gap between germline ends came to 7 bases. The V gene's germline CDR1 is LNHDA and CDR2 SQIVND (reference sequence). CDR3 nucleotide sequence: TGTGCCAGTAGTAGGGACGGTAGCAATCAGCCCCAGCATTTT. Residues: CASSRDGSNQPQHF. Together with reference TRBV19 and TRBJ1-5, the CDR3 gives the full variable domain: DGGITQSPKYLFRKEGQNVTLSCEQNLNHDAMYWYRQDPGQGLRLIYYSQIVNDFQKGDIAEGYSVSREKKESFPLTVTSAQKNPTAFYLCASSRDGSNQPQHFGDGTRLSIL.

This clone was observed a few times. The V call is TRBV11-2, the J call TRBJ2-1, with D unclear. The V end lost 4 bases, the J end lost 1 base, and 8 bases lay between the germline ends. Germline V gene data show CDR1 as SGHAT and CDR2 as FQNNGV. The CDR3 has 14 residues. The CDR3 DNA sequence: TGTGCCAGCAGCTCCCCGTCGTCCTACAATGAGCAGTTCTTC. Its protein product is CASSSPSSYNEQFF.

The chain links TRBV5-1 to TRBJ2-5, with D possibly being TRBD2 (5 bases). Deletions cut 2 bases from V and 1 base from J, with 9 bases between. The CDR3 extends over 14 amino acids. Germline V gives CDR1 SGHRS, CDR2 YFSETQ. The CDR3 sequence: CASSFDYLQETQYF. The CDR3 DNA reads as TGCGCCAGCAGCTTTGACTACCTCCAAGAGACCCAGTACTTC.

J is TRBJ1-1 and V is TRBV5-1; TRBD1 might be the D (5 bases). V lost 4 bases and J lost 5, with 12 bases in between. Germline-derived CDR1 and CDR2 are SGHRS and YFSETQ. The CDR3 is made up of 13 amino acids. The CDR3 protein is CASSARGGTEAFF. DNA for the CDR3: TGCGCCAGCAGCGCGAGGGGAGGGACTGAAGCTTTCTTT.

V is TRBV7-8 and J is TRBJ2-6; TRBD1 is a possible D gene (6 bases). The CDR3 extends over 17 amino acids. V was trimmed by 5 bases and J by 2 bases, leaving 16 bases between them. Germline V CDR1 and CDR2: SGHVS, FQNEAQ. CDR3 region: CASSRPSGATGANVLTF. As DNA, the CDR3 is TGTGCCAGCAGCCGACCCTCAGGGGCTACTGGGGCCAACGTCCTGACTTTC.

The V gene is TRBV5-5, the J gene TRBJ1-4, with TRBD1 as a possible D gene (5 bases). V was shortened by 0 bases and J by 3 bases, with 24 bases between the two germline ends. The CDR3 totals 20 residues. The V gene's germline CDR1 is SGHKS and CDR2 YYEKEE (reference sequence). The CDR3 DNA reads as TGTGCCAGCAGCTTGGTTCGTGGAACCATCCTGGGACTACCTAATGAAAAACTGTTTTTT. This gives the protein CASSLVRGTILGLPNEKLFF.

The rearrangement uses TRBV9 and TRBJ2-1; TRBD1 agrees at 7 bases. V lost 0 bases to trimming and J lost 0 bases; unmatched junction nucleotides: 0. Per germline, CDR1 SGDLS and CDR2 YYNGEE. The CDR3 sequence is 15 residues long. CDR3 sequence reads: CASSVAGGSYNEQFF. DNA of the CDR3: TGTGCCAGCAGCGTAGCAGGGGGCTCCTACAATGAGCAGTTCTTC.

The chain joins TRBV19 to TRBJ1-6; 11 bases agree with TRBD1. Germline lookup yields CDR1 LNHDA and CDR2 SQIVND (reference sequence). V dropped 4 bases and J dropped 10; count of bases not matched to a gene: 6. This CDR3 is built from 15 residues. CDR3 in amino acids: CASSTGQGARSPLHF. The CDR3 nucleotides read TGTGCCAGTAGTACCGGACAGGGGGCTCGGTCACCCCTCCACTTT.

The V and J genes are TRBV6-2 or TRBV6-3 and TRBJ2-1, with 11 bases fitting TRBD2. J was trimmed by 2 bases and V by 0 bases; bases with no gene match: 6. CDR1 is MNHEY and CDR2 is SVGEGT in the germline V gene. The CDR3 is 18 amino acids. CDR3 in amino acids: CASSYSILAGAAYNEQFF. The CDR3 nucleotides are TGTGCCAGCAGTTACTCGATACTAGCGGGAGCGGCCTACAATGAGCAGTTCTTC.

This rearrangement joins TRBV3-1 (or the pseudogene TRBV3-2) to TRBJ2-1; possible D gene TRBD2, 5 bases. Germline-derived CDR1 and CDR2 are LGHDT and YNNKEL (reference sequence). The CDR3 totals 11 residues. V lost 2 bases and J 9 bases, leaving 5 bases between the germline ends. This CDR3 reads CASSQLAEQFF. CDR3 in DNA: TGTGCCAGCAGCCAACTAGCTGAGCAGTTCTTC.

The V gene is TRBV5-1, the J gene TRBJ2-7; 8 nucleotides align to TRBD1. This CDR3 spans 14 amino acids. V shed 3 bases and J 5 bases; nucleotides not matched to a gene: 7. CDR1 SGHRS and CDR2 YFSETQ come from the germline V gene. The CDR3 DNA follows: TGCGCCAGCAGCTCTGGGACAGGTAATGACGAGCAGTACTTC. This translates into CASSSGTGNDEQYF.

CDR3 sequence (DNA): TGTGCCAGTAGTGAGGCAGCTACTAATGAAAAACTGTTTTTT. Amino acid sequence: CASSEAATNEKLFF. The rearrangement links TRBV19 to TRBJ1-4; no firm D call. Germline-derived CDR1 and CDR2 are LNHDA and SQIVND (reference sequence). V lost 5 bases, J lost 2 bases, and 9 bases lay in between. The CDR3 runs 14 residues.

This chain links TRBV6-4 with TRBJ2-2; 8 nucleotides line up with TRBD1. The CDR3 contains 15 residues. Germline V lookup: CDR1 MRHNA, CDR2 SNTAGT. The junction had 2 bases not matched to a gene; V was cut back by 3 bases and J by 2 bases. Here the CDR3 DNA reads TGTGCCAGCAGTGAGACAGGGGAAAACACCGGGGAGCTGTTTTTT. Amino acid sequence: CASSETGENTGELFF.

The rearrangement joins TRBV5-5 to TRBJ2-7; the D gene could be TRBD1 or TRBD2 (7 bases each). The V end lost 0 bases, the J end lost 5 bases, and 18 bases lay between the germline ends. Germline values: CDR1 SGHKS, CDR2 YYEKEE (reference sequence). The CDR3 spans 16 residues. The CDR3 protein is CASSLATGARGHEQYF. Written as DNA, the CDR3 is TGTGCCAGCAGCTTGGCCACAGGGGCGCGGGGGCACGAGCAGTACTTC.

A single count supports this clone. The CDR3 region is CASSVTGPPGAEAFF. The CDR3, as DNA: TGCGCCAGCAGCGTAACTGGGCCCCCAGGGGCTGAAGCTTTCTTT. The chain carries TRBV5-1 and TRBJ1-1; possibly TRBD1 for D (6 bases). The germline V gene has CDR1 SGHRS and CDR2 YFSETQ. The length of the CDR3 is 15 residues. Trimming cost V 4 bases and J 6 bases, with 19 bases left between them.

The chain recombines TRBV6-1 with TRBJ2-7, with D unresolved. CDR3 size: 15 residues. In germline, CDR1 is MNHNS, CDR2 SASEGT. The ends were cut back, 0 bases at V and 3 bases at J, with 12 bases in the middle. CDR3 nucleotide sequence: TGTGCCAGCAGTGAAGCCTCCCAAGCTATCTACGAGCAGTACTTC. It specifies CASSEASQAIYEQYF.

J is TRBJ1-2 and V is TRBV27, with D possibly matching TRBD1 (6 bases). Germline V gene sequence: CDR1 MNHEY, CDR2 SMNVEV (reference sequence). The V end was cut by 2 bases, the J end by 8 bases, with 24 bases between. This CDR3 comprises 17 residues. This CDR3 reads CASSLGRGAEVLNGYTF. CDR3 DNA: TGTGCCAGCAGTTTAGGCAGGGGCGCAGAGGTATTGAACGGCTACACCTTC.

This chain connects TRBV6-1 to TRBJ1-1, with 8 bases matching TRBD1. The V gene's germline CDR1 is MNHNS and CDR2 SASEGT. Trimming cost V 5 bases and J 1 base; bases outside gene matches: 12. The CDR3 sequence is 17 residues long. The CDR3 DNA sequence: TGTGCCAGCAGTAAAGGGACAGGTCAAGGGTCGAACACTGAAGCTTTCTTT. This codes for CASSKGTGQGSNTEAFF.

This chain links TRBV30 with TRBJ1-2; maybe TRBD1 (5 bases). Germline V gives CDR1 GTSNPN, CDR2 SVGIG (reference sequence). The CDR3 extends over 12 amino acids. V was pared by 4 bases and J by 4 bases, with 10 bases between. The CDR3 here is CAWNSRVYGYTF. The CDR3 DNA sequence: TGTGCCTGGAATAGCAGGGTCTATGGCTACACCTTC.